The entry below gives a single TCR beta chain sequence along with its context. The sample originates from a study of regulatory and conventional T cells in RAG deficiency. The V segment lost 7 bases and the J segment 9 bases; nucleotides outside the gene matches: 5. The CDR3 length is 12 residues. Germline assignment: CDR1 SNHLY and CDR2 FYNNEI. The repertoire was sequenced with immunoSEQ multiplex PCR; TCRdb's copy has only in-frame clones and lacks some. The data hold 5,500 to 6,500 clones, with around 92% observed a single time. The chain combines TRBV2 with TRBJ2-2; 7 positions agree with TRBD2. The sequence derives from a human donor with RAG deficiency presenting as severe combined immunodeficiency. The sequenced material came from CD8+ T cells sorted from blood. The CDR3, as DNA: TGTGCCAGCATCGGGGGGACCCGGGAGCTGTTTTTT. This codes for CASIGGTRELFF.